The clone carrying this T cell receptor beta chain came up many times. Its target is unknown. The entry originates in a study of T cells in Graves' hyperthyroidism and ophthalmopathy. Study results and limitations: Expanded thyroid clonotypes (above 0.001) were mostly also found in blood.

CDR3 size: 15 residues. Germline V gene lookup returns CDR1 SGDLS and CDR2 YYNGEE. Deletions cut 6 bases from V and 2 bases from J, with 15 bases between. The CDR3 regions of TCR beta were amplified from RNA transcripts. The study used the HTBI primer set for a first-round RT-PCR of the TCR CDR3. TCRdb re-called the multiplex PCR reads through MiXCR, storing one row per CDR3 protein. The sample records around 110,000 distinct CDR3 sequences, roughly 15% being singletons. The V gene is TRBV9, the J gene TRBJ2-1; perhaps TRBD2 as D (6 bases). Input material: blood. The receptor was derived from a woman aged 45-65 years with Graves' hyperthyroidism. DNA of the CDR3: TGTGCCAGCACCCCCCGGGACTTCGCCTACAATGAGCAGTTCTTC. This codes for CASTPRDFAYNEQFF.